The subject of this entry is one T cell receptor beta chain. This specimen belongs to a study of CD8 T cells in Susac syndrome. The RNA, about 0.45 to 1 ug, was put through reverse transcription using random hexamers. TCRdb independently ran MiXCR on the immunoSEQ multiplex PCR reads; one entry per CDR3 protein. The profile shows about 110,000 distinct CDR3 sequences, approximately 93% of them singletons. Per germline, CDR1 SGHRS and CDR2 YFSETQ. The V gene end was trimmed by 5 bases and the J gene end by 1 base; junction bases not matched to a gene: 7. This CDR3 region has 16 residues. Fulfillment of recently defined diagnostic criteria for definite or probable disease was shown by the patients with Susac syndrome.

The sequence derives from a human donor with Susac syndrome. V and J are TRBV5-1 and TRBJ2-5, with 11 bases fitting TRBD2. The sample taken for sequencing was CD8+ T cells from PBMCs. As DNA, the CDR3 is TGCGCCAGCAGTACCGGGACTAGCGGCATCCAAGAGACCCAGTACTTC. Its protein is CASSTGTSGIQETQYF.